This T cell receptor (beta chain) was sequenced during a study of blood T cell repertoires in COVID-19. Study context: Some COVID-19 samples were acute and others convalescent; all came from the United States, Italy and Spain.

Original methodology: Reference gene primer amplification gave nucleated cell count estimates. Clones were sequenced by immunoSEQ multiplex PCR, and TCRdb holds only the in-frame ones, with some missing. D and trimming come from the DNA, and the V and J calls and clone size come from that table. The repertoire holds under 500,000 clones, with around 89% as singletons. Germline-derived CDR1 and CDR2 are KGHSH and LQKENI. The CDR3 consists of 14 residues. Trimming took 1 base from V and 3 from J, leaving 10 bases between them. This clone came up once. The sequencing input was peripheral blood. The chain recombines TRBV18 with TRBJ2-7; tentative D call: TRBD1 (6 bases). The sequence came from a woman aged 30 to 39 with acute or convalescent COVID-19. CDR3 nucleotides: TGTGCCAGCTCACCACTGAGGGGGAGCTACGAGCAGTACTTC. It specifies CASSPLRGSYEQYF.